The rows below give T cell receptor beta chains drawn from one sample of a study of cytomegalovirus exposure and HLA in healthy donors. Only in-frame clones appear in the TCRdb table, and some are missing; sequencing was by immunoSEQ multiplex PCR. The data show some 130,000 clones, roughly four fifths seen once. The sample taken for sequencing was PBMCs. The receptors derive from a man aged 25-40 years in good health and CMV-seropositive. CDR3s include the opening cysteine and the closing phenylalanine or tryptophan. Fields, in order: V gene, J gene, D gene, clone size, CDR3 protein, CDR3 DNA. A D gene is named only where the DNA matches it firmly. Only part of the rows carry a size: once, few, many, or a class if the clone is expanded.

TRBV5-1	TRBJ1-2	TRBD1	-	CASSLVGTGVEVGTF	TGCGCCAGCAGCTTGGTCGGGACAGGGGTCGAAGTAGGCACCTTC
TRBV11-2	TRBJ2-3	-	-	CASSEAPGADTQYF	TGTGCCAGCAGCGAGGCTCCAGGGGCAGATACGCAGTATTTT
TRBV5-1	TRBJ1-5	TRBD1	few	CASSYYRGQPQHF	TGCGCCAGCAGTTACTACAGGGGTCAGCCCCAGCATTTT
TRBV19	TRBJ1-4	-	-	CASSLGETNEKLFF	TGTGCCAGTAGTCTCGGGGAAACTAATGAAAAACTGTTTTTT
TRBV5-4	TRBJ2-5	-	-	CASSFSETGTQYF	TGTGCCAGCAGCTTCTCAGAGACTGGGACCCAGTACTTC
TRBV7-9	TRBJ2-7	TRBD2	-	CASSRTSGSTYEQYF	TGTGCCAGCAGCCGAACTAGCGGGAGCACCTACGAGCAGTACTTC
TRBV7-3	TRBJ2-7	TRBD2	-	CASSLRGGTLSYEQYF	TGTGCCAGCAGCTTAAGGGGGGGGACCCTCTCCTACGAGCAGTACTTC
TRBV7-9	TRBJ1-2	-	-	CASSLRAGKLANYGYTF	TGTGCCAGCAGCCTTAGGGCAGGGAAGTTAGCTAACTATGGCTACACCTTC
TRBV5-1	TRBJ1-5	TRBD1	-	CASSLTGINQPQHF	TGCGCCAGCAGCCTGACAGGGATCAATCAGCCCCAGCATTTT
TRBV5-1	TRBJ2-1	TRBD2	-	CASSFRLAGDYNEQFF	TGCGCCAGCAGCTTTAGACTAGCGGGAGATTACAATGAGCAGTTCTTC
TRBV5-1	TRBJ1-4	-	few	CASRGGELTNEKLFF	TGCGCCAGCAGGGGAGGAGAGTTGACTAATGAAAAACTGTTTTTT
TRBV6-6	TRBJ1-2	-	-	CASSSLDAAGDGYTF	TGTGCCAGCAGTTCCCTTGACGCCGCGGGCGATGGCTACACCTTC
TRBV7-8	TRBJ2-1	TRBD2	-	CASSLQTSGTLYNEQFF	TGTGCCAGCAGCTTACAGACTAGCGGGACCTTATACAATGAGCAGTTCTTC
TRBV5-4	TRBJ2-1	-	-	CASSLQGYNEQFF	TGTGCCAGCAGCCTACAGGGTTACAATGAGCAGTTCTTC
TRBV5-1	TRBJ1-1	-	-	CASSPNRANTEAFF	TGCGCCAGCAGCCCAAACAGGGCAAACACTGAAGCTTTCTTT
TRBV18	TRBJ2-1	-	once	CASSPGLATYNEQFF	TGTGCCAGCTCACCAGGGCTTGCAACCTACAATGAGCAGTTCTTC
TRBV5-1	TRBJ2-2	-	-	CASSFDRLNGELFF	TGCGCCAGCAGCTTCGACAGATTAAACGGGGAGCTGTTTTTT
TRBV5-4	TRBJ2-1	TRBD2	-	CASSGLAGYNEQFF	TGTGCCAGCAGCGGACTAGCGGGGTACAATGAGCAGTTCTTC
TRBV9	TRBJ1-1	-	-	CASSAAGGQRNTEAFF	TGTGCCAGCAGCGCCGCCGGCGGACAGCGGAACACTGAAGCTTTCTTT
TRBV5-6	TRBJ2-2	-	-	CASSFYVSGGLSNTGELFF	TGTGCCAGCAGCTTTTACGTGTCAGGGGGACTGTCGAACACCGGGGAGCTGTTTTTT
TRBV2	TRBJ2-1	TRBD1	-	CASSGQGEQFF	TGTGCCAGCAGTGGACAGGGAGAGCAGTTCTTC
TRBV30	TRBJ2-3	TRBD1	-	CAWSEPLQGGTDTQYF	TGTGCCTGGAGTGAACCCTTACAGGGGGGCACAGATACGCAGTATTTT
TRBV29-1	TRBJ2-2	-	-	CSVDAGNTGELFF	TGCAGCGTTGACGCGGGCAACACCGGGGAGCTGTTTTTT
TRBV27	TRBJ1-6	-	-	CASSLSYVNSPLHF	TGTGCCAGCAGTTTATCGTATGTAAATTCACCCCTCCACTTT
TRBV6-1	TRBJ2-1	TRBD2	-	CASALTSSSYNEQFF	TGTGCCAGCGCCCTGACTAGCAGTTCCTACAATGAGCAGTTCTTC
TRBV5-1	TRBJ1-1	-	-	CASSSEPGVVAFF	TGCGCCAGCAGCTCAGAGCCAGGGGTGGTGGCTTTCTTT
TRBV10-3	TRBJ2-7	TRBD2	many	CAISAGGEQYF	TGTGCCATCAGTGCGGGGGGCGAGCAGTACTTC
TRBV19	TRBJ1-5	-	-	CASSTAGRGQPQHF	TGTGCCAGTAGTACGGCAGGGAGGGGTCAGCCCCAGCATTTT
TRBV4-2	TRBJ2-1	TRBD1	-	CASSQDDRVNNEQFF	TGTGCCAGCAGCCAGGATGACAGGGTAAACAATGAGCAGTTCTTC
TRBV7-9	TRBJ2-1	TRBD1	-	CASSLVSGTGYNEQFF	TGTGCCAGCAGCTTGGTTTCCGGGACAGGCTACAATGAGCAGTTCTTC
TRBV7-2	TRBJ2-5	-	-	CASSLRRMGETQYF	TGTGCCAGCAGCTTGAGGAGGATGGGAGAGACCCAGTACTTC
TRBV29-1	TRBJ2-3	-	-	CSVAPLTQGHSDTQYF	TGCAGCGTTGCTCCCTTAACCCAGGGTCATTCAGATACGCAGTATTTT
TRBV7-2	TRBJ2-7	-	-	CASSLEGYTSYEQYF	TGTGCCAGCAGCTTAGAGGGGTACACCTCCTACGAGCAGTACTTC
TRBV5-1	TRBJ2-2	-	once	CASSRGLGTGELFF	TGCGCCAGCAGCCGGGGACTCGGCACCGGGGAGCTGTTTTTT
TRBV7-9	TRBJ1-2	TRBD1	-	CASSFRQGANGYTF	TGTGCCAGCAGCTTTCGACAGGGGGCAAATGGCTACACCTTC
TRBV5-1	TRBJ1-2	-	-	CASSTTGNYGYTF	TGCGCCAGCAGCACAACAGGGAACTATGGCTACACCTTC
TRBV2	TRBJ2-3	-	-	CASSIADHSTDTQYF	TGTGCCAGCAGTATAGCGGACCATAGCACAGATACGCAGTATTTT
TRBV27	TRBJ2-7	TRBD2	-	CASSSLTSGLTYEQYF	TGTGCCAGCAGTTCCCTGACTAGCGGGCTAACCTACGAGCAGTACTTC
TRBV6-6	TRBJ1-5	TRBD1	-	CASSPAGTGVNQPQHF	TGTGCCAGCAGCCCCGCCGGGACAGGAGTTAATCAGCCCCAGCATTTT
TRBV4-1	TRBJ1-6	-	-	CASSQDLTGFRGYTLHF	TGCGCCAGCAGCCAAGACCTTACAGGATTTAGAGGATACACCCTCCACTTT